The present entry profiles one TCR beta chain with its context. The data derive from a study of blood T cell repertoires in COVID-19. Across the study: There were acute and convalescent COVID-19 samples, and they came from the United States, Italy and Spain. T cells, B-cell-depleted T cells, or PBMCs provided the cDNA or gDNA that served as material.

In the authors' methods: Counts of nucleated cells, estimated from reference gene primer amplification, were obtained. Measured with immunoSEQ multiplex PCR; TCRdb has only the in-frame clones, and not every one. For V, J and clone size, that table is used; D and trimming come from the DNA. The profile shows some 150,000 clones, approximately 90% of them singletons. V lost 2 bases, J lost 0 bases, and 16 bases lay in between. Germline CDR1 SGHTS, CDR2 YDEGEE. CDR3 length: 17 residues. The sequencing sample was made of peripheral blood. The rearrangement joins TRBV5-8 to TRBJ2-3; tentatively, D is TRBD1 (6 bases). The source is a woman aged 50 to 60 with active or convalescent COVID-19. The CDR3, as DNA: TGTGCCAGCAGCTTACAGGGATCGACCATTAGCACAGATACGCAGTATTTT. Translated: CASSLQGSTISTDTQYF.